The clone carrying this T cell receptor (beta chain) was counted only a few times. Unique molecular identifiers were used to barcode this TCRbeta library. TCRdb ran MiXCR on the PCR reads and lists one entry per CDR3 protein. Among fewer than 700,000 distinct CDR3 sequences listed, 10% to 15% were seen once. The sample belongs to a study of T-cell reconstitution after alpha-beta-depleted transplantation in children. The CDR3 consists of 14 residues. J gave up 6 bases and V 6 bases, and 8 bases lay outside the gene matches. The chain combines TRBV12-3 or TRBV12-4 with TRBJ1-2; 9 nucleotides agree with TRBD1. This TCR was recovered from a male patient between 10 and 17 years old who had a stem cell transplant for acute myeloid leukemia, so the T cells may come from the graft donor. The specimen comprised PBMCs, mostly from graft donor cells, sampled 360 days after TCRalphabeta/CD19-depleted stem cell transplant. The CDR3, as DNA: TGTGCCAGCAGCGCCGGGACAGGGAAGGATGGCTACACCTTC. It specifies CASSAGTGKDGYTF.